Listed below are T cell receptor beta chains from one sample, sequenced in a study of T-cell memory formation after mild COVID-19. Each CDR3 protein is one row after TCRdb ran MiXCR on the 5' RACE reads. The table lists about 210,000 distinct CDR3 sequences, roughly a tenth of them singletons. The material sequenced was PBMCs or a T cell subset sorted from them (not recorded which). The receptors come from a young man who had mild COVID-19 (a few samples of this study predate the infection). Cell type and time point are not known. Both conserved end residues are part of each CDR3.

cdr3_aa: CASRPGVNTEAFF
v_call: TRBV7-9
j_call: TRBJ1-1

cdr3_aa: CASSILGARIHNEQFF
v_call: TRBV7-2
j_call: TRBJ2-1

cdr3_aa: CASSYVGGREVF
v_call: TRBV6-2/TRBV6-3
j_call: TRBJ2-1

cdr3_aa: CASRGTGEAFF
v_call: TRBV6-6
j_call: TRBJ1-1

cdr3_aa: CASSPSAGDYGYTF
v_call: TRBV7-6
j_call: TRBJ1-2

cdr3_aa: CASTPGGSKNIQYF
v_call: TRBV7-2
j_call: TRBJ2-4

cdr3_aa: CASSSPFVGTDTQYF
v_call: TRBV28
j_call: TRBJ2-3

cdr3_aa: CASSYHPNQPQHF
v_call: TRBV6-5
j_call: TRBJ1-5

cdr3_aa: CASSLTSTGTLKYSPLHF
v_call: TRBV4-3
j_call: TRBJ1-6

cdr3_aa: CASSKDRVTGELFF
v_call: TRBV7-8
j_call: TRBJ2-2

cdr3_aa: CASSLVLAGRTGELFF
v_call: TRBV7-8
j_call: TRBJ2-2

cdr3_aa: CASSLGSLGPSDTQYF
v_call: TRBV5-1
j_call: TRBJ2-3

cdr3_aa: CASSRVLGTQYF
v_call: TRBV2
j_call: TRBJ2-3

cdr3_aa: CASSITGTGSSGYTF
v_call: TRBV7-2
j_call: TRBJ1-2

cdr3_aa: CSARDHAATNEKLFF
v_call: TRBV20-1
j_call: TRBJ1-4

cdr3_aa: CASGLANRGRNTGELFF
v_call: TRBV12-5
j_call: TRBJ2-2

cdr3_aa: CASQGQRSNYGYTF
v_call: TRBV4-1
j_call: TRBJ1-2

cdr3_aa: CASSLVRGSSYNEQFF
v_call: TRBV7-2
j_call: TRBJ2-1

cdr3_aa: CSATNRVTRETQYF
v_call: TRBV20-1
j_call: TRBJ2-5

cdr3_aa: CASRGQGVHTQYF
v_call: TRBV12-3/TRBV12-4
j_call: TRBJ2-3

cdr3_aa: CASSFRDTYQPQHF
v_call: TRBV5-6
j_call: TRBJ1-5

cdr3_aa: CASSLVASGGLDTQYF
v_call: TRBV5-5
j_call: TRBJ2-3

cdr3_aa: CASSLGAHTGELFF
v_call: TRBV7-2
j_call: TRBJ2-2

cdr3_aa: CASSPGGGADQPQHF
v_call: TRBV18
j_call: TRBJ1-5

cdr3_aa: CASSPIPSSQETQYF
v_call: TRBV5-1
j_call: TRBJ2-5

cdr3_aa: CASSQERGQGNYGYTF
v_call: TRBV4-3
j_call: TRBJ1-2

cdr3_aa: CASTKGGRETQYF
v_call: TRBV5-1
j_call: TRBJ2-5

cdr3_aa: CASSLGGLSQPQHF
v_call: TRBV7-8
j_call: TRBJ1-5

cdr3_aa: CASSRDRGRGYTF
v_call: TRBV12-3/TRBV12-4
j_call: TRBJ1-2

cdr3_aa: CASSNRRRTDTQYF
v_call: TRBV6-5
j_call: TRBJ2-3

cdr3_aa: CASSPRTTGELFF
v_call: TRBV18
j_call: TRBJ2-2

cdr3_aa: CASSIETGADEQYF
v_call: TRBV12-3/TRBV12-4
j_call: TRBJ2-7

cdr3_aa: CASSQGTSGGPDTQYF
v_call: TRBV4-2
j_call: TRBJ2-3

cdr3_aa: CASSPQGRNGYTF
v_call: TRBV18
j_call: TRBJ1-2

cdr3_aa: CASSEGTGTFSQPQHF
v_call: TRBV5-1
j_call: TRBJ1-5

cdr3_aa: CASSWGPLGSGNTIYF
v_call: TRBV5-1
j_call: TRBJ1-3

cdr3_aa: CASSRGQGGKLFF
v_call: TRBV12-3/TRBV12-4
j_call: TRBJ1-4

cdr3_aa: CASSFPSPNTEAFF
v_call: TRBV11-2
j_call: TRBJ1-1

cdr3_aa: CASSLSHGANYGYTF
v_call: TRBV7-2
j_call: TRBJ1-2

cdr3_aa: CAISVDQETQYF
v_call: TRBV10-3
j_call: TRBJ2-5

cdr3_aa: CAWSVPAGQETQYF
v_call: TRBV30
j_call: TRBJ2-5

cdr3_aa: CASSPQETQYF
v_call: TRBV18
j_call: TRBJ2-5

cdr3_aa: CASSFSGSREKLFF
v_call: TRBV7-9
j_call: TRBJ1-4

cdr3_aa: CASSSWDYGYTF
v_call: TRBV7-9
j_call: TRBJ1-2

cdr3_aa: CASSLISSYNEQFF
v_call: TRBV5-1
j_call: TRBJ2-1

cdr3_aa: CSVEGVDTQYF
v_call: TRBV29-1
j_call: TRBJ2-3

cdr3_aa: CASSFWTGSAKNIQYF
v_call: TRBV5-1
j_call: TRBJ2-4